Listed here is a single T cell receptor beta chain. As yet, its antigen is unknown. With 6 bases clipped from V and 5 bases from J, the junction kept 7 bases outside the gene matches. The germline V gene has CDR1 LNHDA and CDR2 SQIVND (reference sequence). CDR3 size: 14 residues. The sample's time point: recipient sample about 28 days before transplant, after cytoreduction. The entry originates in a study of T cell clonotyping in hematopoietic cell transplantation. Findings and caveats of the study: Recipient TCR diversity dropped after transplant; expanded clonotypes rose from day 30 to 180.

Data came from immunoSEQ multiplex PCR; TCRdb stores just in-frame clones and leaves some out. Altogether over 45,000 clones are present, around 86% being singletons, with the ten largest covering 5.9%. Sequencing used peripheral blood mononuclear cells, obtained before stem cell transplant. The TCR comes from a man aged 55 to 70 with biphenotypic leukemia. Some clones in this sample may be carry-over from other donors' samples. The rearrangement uses TRBV19 and TRBJ2-7; TRBD1 agrees at 10 bases. Written as DNA, the CDR3 is TGTGCCAGTAGCTTCCGGGACAGGGGTAACGAGCAGTACTTC. This encodes CASSFRDRGNEQYF.